This T cell receptor beta chain derives from a study of blood T cells in healthy people across ages (dated by TCRdb to about 2015). The study in broad terms: In model experiments, template switching captured roughly one uniquely barcoded TCR beta cDNA molecule for every two T cells. Donors of different ages were randomly distributed across sequencing lanes to avoid experimental bias. Two additional independent replicas of 1 million unique cDNA reads from the same blood draw were analyzed for two donors (one aged 18 to 30 and one aged 80 or older). The study measured age-related changes in TCR beta repertoire diversity using deep sequencing normalized with unique cDNA molecular identifiers. The donors were split into four age groups: young (average 16 years), middle-aged (more than 35), aged (approximately 60) and long-lived (approximately 80). Overall study results and their limits: Bulk unsorted PBMC profiling prevented conclusive comparison of naive and antigen-experienced compartments. As age increased, observed TCR beta diversity per million T cells dropped in a roughly linear way, and a significant reduction was already evident by age 40. Compared with the aged group, more naive CD4+ T cells, fewer expanded clones and increased TCR diversity were shown by the long-lived group, suggesting age selection. A strong correlation was found between observed TCR beta diversity and the percentage of naive T cells measured by flow cytometry. Estimates of total diversity based on one million sequenced T cells were regarded as lower bounds and as underestimates. Because the CMV infection status of the donors was unknown, age-related changes in expanded clonotypes may potentially have been confounded.

The library was built by means of 5' RACE. Sequenced using an Illumina HiSeq 2500. A second PCR of roughly 6 to 11 cycles was run with a J-beta primer mix and a sample-barcoded 5' primer. Each TCR beta cDNA molecule received a unique molecular identifier from a template-switch 5' adaptor carrying 12 random nucleotides. Each sample yielded at least 2.5 million CDR3-containing paired-end reads. First-strand cDNA was synthesized from all RNA with the Mint cDNA synthesis kit, primed by a TRBC-specific oligonucleotide. All cDNA was treated with uracil-DNA glycosylase and then went through a first 18-cycle PCR with the universal primers M1SS and BC2_uni_R. Concerning the study's data processing: Each sample was normalized by randomly selecting 1 million high-quality reads, each carrying a distinct molecular identifier. Reads sharing molecular identifiers were discarded rather than binned into consensus sequences. MiTCR, run with a Q25 quality threshold and the strictest error-elimination algorithm, handled CDR3 identification, clonotype clustering and error correction. A nonparametric unseen species model with Euler transformation was used to estimate a lower bound on total TCR beta diversity. The public reads were reprocessed in TCRdb via fastp at Q25 and MiXCR, keeping in-frame beta chains. Every entry covers one CDR3 protein and lists the most common genes and DNA from its rows. The V and J calls reflect TCRdb's pipeline rather than the authors' work. For this sample there are roughly 650,000 distinct CDR3 sequences; approximately 31% appear just once. The biggest ten clones account for approximately 15% of the sample.

In the germline V gene (reference sequence), CDR1 corresponds to SGHKS and CDR2 to YYEKEE. The CDR3 contains 16 residues, cysteine and phenylalanine counted. The only DNA kept is the CDR3, 48 bases in frame from the first base. As concerns this clonotype: Its cognate antigen has yet to be identified. No base quality values were provided; no much bigger clone lies one nucleotide off.

The roughly 37 donors, aged about 6 to 95 years, were systemically healthy Caucasian individuals from Russia. Ten milliliters of peripheral blood were drawn from each donor into EDTA-treated Vacutainer tubes. PBMCs were isolated by Ficoll-Paque density-gradient centrifugation, with at least 6 million obtained per sample. Trizol reagent was used to extract total RNA from the PBMCs, yielding at least 5.5 micrograms per sample. For every donor, flow cytometry on a PBMC aliquot measured the percentage of naive CD45RAhigh/CD27high T cells. The sample comprised blood. The clonotype originates from a woman of 80 years or more in good health. Donor details come from another sample of the same person, matched by shared clones. The chain links TRBV5-5 with TRBJ2-7, with 8 middle bases fitting TRBD2. The J call may be faulty, since TRBJ2-5 better matches the DNA end. The DNA sequence reads TGTGCCAGCAGCCGGGGGAGTAGCGGGGAACAAGAGACCCAGTACTTC. Protein translation: CASSRGSSGEQETQYF.